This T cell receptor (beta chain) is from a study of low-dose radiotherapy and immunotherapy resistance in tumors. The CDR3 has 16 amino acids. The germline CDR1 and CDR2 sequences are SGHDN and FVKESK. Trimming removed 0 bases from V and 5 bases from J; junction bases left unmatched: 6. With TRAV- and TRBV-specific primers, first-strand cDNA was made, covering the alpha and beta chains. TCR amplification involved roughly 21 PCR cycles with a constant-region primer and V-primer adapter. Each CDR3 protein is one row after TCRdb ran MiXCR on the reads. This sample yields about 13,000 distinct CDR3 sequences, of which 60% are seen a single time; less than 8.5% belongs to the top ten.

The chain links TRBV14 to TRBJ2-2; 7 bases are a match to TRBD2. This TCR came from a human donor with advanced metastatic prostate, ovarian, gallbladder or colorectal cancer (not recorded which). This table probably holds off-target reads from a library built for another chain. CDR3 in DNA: TGTGCCAGCAGCCAAGAGCGGGGGAAAGCGACCGGGGAGCTGTTTTTT. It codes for CASSQERGKATGELFF.